This paragraph covers one T cell receptor beta chain sequence. As handled by the study authors: From reference gene primer amplification, estimates of nucleated cell counts were derived. Profiled with immunoSEQ multiplex PCR; TCRdb holds only in-frame clones, not every one. D and trimming come from the DNA, and the V and J calls and clone size come from that table. The sample includes nearly 80,000 clones, 65% to 85% seen only once; the top ten take just under 6%. The data were obtained in a study of blood T cell repertoires in COVID-19. Looking at the study overall: Both acute and convalescent COVID-19 samples were obtained from the United States, Italy and Spain. PBMCs, B-cell-depleted T cells, or T cells were the source of the cDNA or gDNA that made up the material.

Germline assignment: CDR1 ENHRY and CDR2 SYGVKD. Trimming took 3 bases from V and 8 from J, leaving 11 bases between them. The CDR3 consists of 14 residues. What was sequenced was peripheral blood. This rearrangement joins TRBV10-3 to TRBJ1-6; possibly TRBD1 for D (5 bases). The TCR sequence derives from a man between 60 and 75 years old with active or convalescent COVID-19. CDR3 loop: CAISEETAYSPLHF. CDR3 coding DNA: TGTGCCATCAGTGAAGAGACAGCATATTCACCCCTCCACTTT.